This TCR beta chain was found in a study of cytomegalovirus exposure and HLA in healthy donors. Use of 60 Vbeta and 13 Jbeta primers characterized the PCR. Assay: immunoSEQ multiplex PCR; the TCRdb copy retains only in-frame clones and omits some. The table records 95,000 to 100,000 clones, about 80% of them present only once. In regard to this clone: What it recognizes is unknown.

Looked up from germline, CDR1 is MDHEN and CDR2 is SYDVKM. This CDR3 comprises 13 residues. Trimming stripped 7 bases from V and 6 bases from J, with 15 bases between. Overall study findings and caveats: Common viral pathogens seemed to be connected with several of the most significant clusters, according to a later analysis.

The clonotype was recovered from a man aged 35-49 years in good health and CMV-seronegative. The sample was PBMCs. The chain carries TRBV28 and TRBJ1-2, with D uncertain. The CDR3 DNA reads TGTGCCAGCACCTTACGCAGGTCGGATGGCTACACCTTC. This encodes CASTLRRSDGYTF.